One sample yielded the 16 T cell receptor beta chains listed below, sequenced in a study of blood T cell repertoires in COVID-19. TCRdb's table, derived via immunoSEQ multiplex PCR, lists solely in-frame clones and lacks some. The top ten clones hold 2.6% of a sample with about 320,000 clones, about 88% of them seen once. The specimen sequenced was PBMCs or T cells enriched from blood (not recorded which). The receptors were sampled from a man in his fifties or sixties who had recovered from COVID-19.

This clone was counted between two and nine times. This chain links TRBV7-8 with TRBJ2-5, with 7 nucleotides matching TRBD2. Trimming at V came to 5 bases and at J to 6 bases, leaving 9 bases not matched to a gene. The CDR3 length is 14 residues. The germline V gene encodes CDR1 SGHVS and CDR2 FQNEAQ. The CDR3 is CASSPGEGGQTQYF. The CDR3 DNA is TGTGCCAGCAGCCCCGGGGAGGGAGGCCAGACCCAGTACTTC. The whole variable domain, remainder taken from reference TRBV7-8 and TRBJ2-5, is GAGVSQSPRYKVAKRGQDVALRCDPISGHVSLFWYQQALGQGPEFLTYFQNEAQLDKSGLPSDRFFAERPEGSVSTLKIQRTQQEDSAVYLCASSPGEGGQTQYFGPGTRLLVL.

This clone was counted a few times. V is TRBV10-3 and J is TRBJ2-5; possible D gene TRBD2, 6 bases. CDR3 length equals 15 residues. Trimming shortened V by 3 bases and J by 1 base, and 12 bases separated the two germline ends. Germline V gene lookup returns CDR1 ENHRY and CDR2 SYGVKD. CDR3: CAISDPGRGQETQYF. Written as DNA, the CDR3 is TGTGCCATCAGTGATCCCGGGCGGGGCCAAGAGACCCAGTACTTC.

This clone has more than one count but fewer than ten. The V gene is TRBV13, the J gene TRBJ1-2; tentatively, D is TRBD1 (6 bases). This CDR3 is 14 amino acids long. V shed 5 bases and J shed 2 bases, with 12 bases lying between them. Germline CDR1 and CDR2: PRHDT and FYEKMQ (reference sequence). CDR3 region: CASSQQGENYGYTF. The CDR3 DNA reads TGTGCCAGCAGCCAACAGGGAGAAAACTATGGCTACACCTTC.

This chain uses TRBV4-1 with TRBJ1-1; D not resolved. Germline V gene sequence: CDR1 MGHRA, CDR2 YSYEKL. The CDR3 has 16 amino acids. Trimming took 1 base from V and 5 from J, leaving 17 bases between them. This CDR3 reads CASSQGRGLRPTEAFF. The CDR3 DNA reads as TGCGCCAGCAGCCAAGGGAGAGGTCTCCGGCCAACTGAAGCTTTCTTT.

J is TRBJ1-1 and V is TRBV2; no firm D call. Germline CDR1 SNHLY, CDR2 FYNNEI. The CDR3 is 13 amino acids. Trimming removed 6 bases at V and 1 base at J, with 9 bases between. The CDR3 region is CASSDRGNTEAFF. DNA for the CDR3: TGTGCCAGCAGCGATCGGGGGAACACTGAAGCTTTCTTT.

The chain carries TRBV7-6 and TRBJ2-7; the match to TRBD1 covers 11 bases. Germline V lookup: CDR1 SGHVS, CDR2 FNYEAQ. V shed 5 bases, J shed 6 bases, and the junction held 9 bases outside the gene matches. The CDR3 sequence is 15 residues long. CDR3 protein: CASSQPGTGGIEQYF. In DNA, the CDR3 is TGTGCCAGCAGCCAACCCGGGACAGGGGGGATCGAGCAGTACTTC.

The rearrangement uses TRBV18 and TRBJ2-1, with 10 bases aligning to TRBD2. CDR3 length: 15 amino acids. Germline lookup yields CDR1 KGHSH and CDR2 LQKENI. The J segment lost 5 bases and the V segment lost 7 bases, leaving 8 bases of the junction unmatched. The CDR3 DNA follows: TGTGCCAGCTTCGCCGGACTAGCGGACAACAATGAGCAGTTCTTC. Translated: CASFAGLADNNEQFF. The full variable domain, completed using reference TRBV18 and TRBJ2-1, is NAGVMQNPRHLVRRRGQEARLRCSPMKGHSHVYWYRQLPEEGLKFMVYLQKENIIDESGMPKERFSAEFPKEGPSILRIQQVVRGDSAAYFCASFAGLADNNEQFFGPGTRLTVL.

The rearrangement uses TRBV6-6 and TRBJ1-5; D perhaps matches TRBD1 (5 bases). The CDR3 contains 13 residues. Germline V lookup: CDR1 MNHNY, CDR2 SVGAGI (reference sequence). V lost 6 bases and J lost 4, with 10 bases in between. The CDR3 DNA sequence: TGTGCCAGCAGCGTGCAGGGTAATCAGCCCCAGCATTTT. The encoded protein is CASSVQGNQPQHF.

This chain uses TRBV5-1 with TRBJ2-5, with 7 bases lining up with TRBD2. The germline CDR1 and CDR2 sequences are SGHRS and YFSETQ. V lost 0 bases and J lost 4; bases outside the gene matches: 9. The CDR3 spans 16 residues. CDR3 coding DNA: TGCGCCAGCAGCTTGGCTTTGGCGGGAGTAGGAGAGACCCAGTACTTC. Protein product: CASSLALAGVGETQYF.

The chain recombines TRBV7-9 with TRBJ1-2; D gene unclear. The CDR3 covers 13 residues. Germline-derived CDR1 and CDR2 are SEHNR and FQNEAQ (reference sequence). V was trimmed by 0 bases and J by 4 bases, leaving 6 bases between them. CDR3 sequence (DNA): TGTGCCAGCAGCTTAGCGTCAGGCTATGGCTACACCTTC. Its protein product is CASSLASGYGYTF. Full variable domain (outside the CDR3, taken from reference TRBV7-9 and TRBJ1-2): DTGVSQNPRHKITKRGQNVTFRCDPISEHNRLYWYRQTLGQGPEFLTYFQNEAQLEKSRLLSDRFSAERPKGSFSTLEIQRTEQGDSAMYLCASSLASGYGYTFGSGTRLTVV.

The chain employs TRBV6-2 or TRBV6-3 and TRBJ2-1, with D maybe TRBD2 (6 bases). The CDR3 loop spans 15 amino acids. V was pared by 5 bases and J by 3 bases, with 14 bases between. Germline V CDR1 and CDR2: MNHEY, SVGEGT. The CDR3 nucleotides are TGTGCCAGCAGTCCGCTAGCGCGAATCTACAATGAGCAGTTCTTC. Protein product: CASSPLARIYNEQFF.

This clone was recorded only once. This chain connects TRBV21-1 to TRBJ2-2; the table names TRBD2, a call not compared with the DNA. TRBV21-1 is an annotated pseudogene. The CDR3 sequence is 16 residues long. Here the CDR3 DNA reads TGTGCCAGCAGCAAATCGCACTCACTAAACACCGGGGAGCTGTTTTTT. Its protein is CASSKSHSLNTGELFF.

In the case of this clone: Other DNA sequences in this sample translate to the same CDR3. This chain connects TRBV30 to TRBJ1-5; D gene uncertain. CDR3 length: 13 residues. The V end was cut by 0 bases, the J end by 4 bases, with 7 bases between. Per the germline V gene, CDR1 is GTSNPN and CDR2 is SVGIG (reference sequence). The chain's CDR3 is CAWSVRGNQPQHF. In nucleotides, the CDR3 is TGTGCCTGGAGTGTCCGGGGAAATCAGCCCCAGCATTTT.

The chain uses TRBV6-5 and TRBJ2-2; 7 nucleotides match TRBD2. J was trimmed by 6 bases and V by 6 bases; bases with no gene match: 4. The CDR3 runs 13 residues. Germline CDR1 MNHEY, CDR2 SVGAGI. CDR3 nucleotide sequence: TGTGCCAGCAGGAGCGGGGAGGCCGGGGAGCTGTTTTTT. This codes for CASRSGEAGELFF.

The chain is built from TRBV5-6 and TRBJ2-5, with D hard to call. Germline V gene sequence: CDR1 SGHDT, CDR2 YYEEEE. V was clipped by 2 bases and J by 1 base, with 6 bases between them. The length of the CDR3 is 13 residues. The CDR3 here is CASSFSSQETQYF. CDR3 in DNA: TGTGCCAGCAGCTTCTCCTCCCAAGAGACCCAGTACTTC.

The chain recombines TRBV10-3 with TRBJ2-1, with 9 bases lining up with TRBD1. The trim removed 0 bases at V and 4 bases at J, leaving 4 bases unmatched. CDR3 length: 16 amino acids. Germline assignment: CDR1 ENHRY and CDR2 SYGVKD. The CDR3 spells CAISESDRGRYNEQFF. The CDR3 nucleotides are TGTGCCATCAGTGAGTCGGACAGGGGAAGATACAATGAGCAGTTCTTC.